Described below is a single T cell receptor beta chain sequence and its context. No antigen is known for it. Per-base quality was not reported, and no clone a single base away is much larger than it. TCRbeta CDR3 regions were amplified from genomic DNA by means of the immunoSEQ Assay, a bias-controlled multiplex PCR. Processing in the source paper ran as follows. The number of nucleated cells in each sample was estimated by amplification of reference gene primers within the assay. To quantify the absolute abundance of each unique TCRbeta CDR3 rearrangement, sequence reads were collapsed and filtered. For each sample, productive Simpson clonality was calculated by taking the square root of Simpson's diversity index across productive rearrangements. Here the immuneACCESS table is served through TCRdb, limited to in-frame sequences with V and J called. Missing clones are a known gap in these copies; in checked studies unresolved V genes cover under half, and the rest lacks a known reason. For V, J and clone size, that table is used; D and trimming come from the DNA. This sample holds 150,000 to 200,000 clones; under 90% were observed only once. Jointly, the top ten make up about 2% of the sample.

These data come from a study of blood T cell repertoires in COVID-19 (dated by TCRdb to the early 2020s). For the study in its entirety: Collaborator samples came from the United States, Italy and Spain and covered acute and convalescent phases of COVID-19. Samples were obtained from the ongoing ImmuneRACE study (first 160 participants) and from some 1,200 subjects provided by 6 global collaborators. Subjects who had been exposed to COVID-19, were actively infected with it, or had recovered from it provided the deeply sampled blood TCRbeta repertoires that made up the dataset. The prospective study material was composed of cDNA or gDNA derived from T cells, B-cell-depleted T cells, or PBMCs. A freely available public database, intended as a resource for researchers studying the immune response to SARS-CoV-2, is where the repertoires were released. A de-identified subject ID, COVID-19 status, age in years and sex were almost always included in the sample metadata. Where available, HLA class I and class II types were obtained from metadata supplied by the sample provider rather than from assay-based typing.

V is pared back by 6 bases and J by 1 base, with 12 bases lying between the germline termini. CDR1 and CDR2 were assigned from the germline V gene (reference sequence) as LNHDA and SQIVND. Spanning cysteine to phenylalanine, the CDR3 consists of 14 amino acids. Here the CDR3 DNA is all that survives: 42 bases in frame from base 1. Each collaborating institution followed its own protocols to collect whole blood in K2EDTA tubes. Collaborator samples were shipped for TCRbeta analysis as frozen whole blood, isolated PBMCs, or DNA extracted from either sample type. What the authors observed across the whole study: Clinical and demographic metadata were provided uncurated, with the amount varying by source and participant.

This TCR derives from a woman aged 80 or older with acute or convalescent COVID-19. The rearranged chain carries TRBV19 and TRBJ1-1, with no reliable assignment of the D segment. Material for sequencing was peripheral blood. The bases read TGTGCCAGTAGGTCCGGAGAGGGGAACACTGAAGCTTTCTTT. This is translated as CASRSGEGNTEAFF.